The 10 T cell receptor beta chains below all came from one sample that was sequenced in a study of early T cells in non-severe SARS-CoV-2 infection. TCRdb fed the 5' RACE reads into MiXCR, producing one record per CDR3 protein. This table has over 50,000 distinct CDR3 sequences, around 8% appearing once. Sequences were obtained from whole blood. These receptors originate from an adult who was a healthcare worker with PCR-confirmed SARS-CoV-2 infection or an uninfected control (not recorded which).

The chain couples TRBV3-1 to TRBJ2-7; no clear D gene. The V end lost 2 bases, the J end lost 6 bases, and 11 bases lay between the germline ends. CDR3 length equals 13 residues. Germline CDR1 LGHDT, CDR2 YNNKEL (reference sequence). DNA for the CDR3: TGTGCCAGCAGCCAAAAGGTATCAAGCGAGCAGTACTTC. The encoded protein is CASSQKVSSEQYF.

This clonotype was counted at least ten times. The chain couples TRBV12-3 or TRBV12-4 to TRBJ2-1; TRBD1 matches 8 bases. V gave up 3 bases and J gave up 5 bases; unmatched junction bases: 6. CDR3 length: 15 amino acids. The CDR3 here is CASSLGQANDNEQFF. The DNA for the CDR3 is TGTGCCAGCAGTTTGGGACAGGCTAACGACAATGAGCAGTTCTTC.

Ten or more counts support this clonotype. The rearrangement uses TRBV5-1 and TRBJ2-7; D may be TRBD1 (6 bases). Per germline, CDR1 SGHRS and CDR2 YFSETQ. The V end was cut by 4 bases, the J end by 3 bases, with 17 bases between. The CDR3 has 15 residues. This CDR3 reads CASSGTTGFGYEQYF. CDR3 in DNA: TGCGCCAGCAGCGGGACGACAGGTTTCGGCTACGAGCAGTACTTC.

Here the CDR3 reads CASSLAPGGREAFF. The CDR3 DNA reads TGTGCCAGCAGTTTAGCCCCAGGGGGGCGGGAAGCTTTCTTT. This chain uses TRBV12-3 or TRBV12-4 with TRBJ1-1; 7 nucleotides agree with TRBD1. This CDR3 has 14 residues. The J segment lost 8 bases and the V segment lost 0 bases, leaving 6 bases of the junction unmatched.

A note on this clonotype: One junction end does not reproduce the germline sequence, and a read error may be involved. This sequence joins TRBV6-1 and TRBJ1-1; maybe TRBD1 (5 bases). CDR1 is MNHNS and CDR2 is SASEGT in the germline V gene. The CDR3 is made up of 14 amino acids. The CDR3 DNA sequence: TGTGTCAGCAGCCTACGCGGGACCCACACTGAAGCTTTCTTT. It codes for CVSSLRGTHTEAFF.

This clonotype showed up many times. The V call is TRBV29-1, the J call TRBJ2-2; D not certain. Germline assignment: CDR1 SQVTM and CDR2 ANQGSEA. Trimming stripped 7 bases from V and 4 bases from J, with 13 bases between. CDR3 size: 13 residues. The CDR3 DNA sequence: TGCAGCGCCCTCGGATCTAGCACCGGGGAGCTGTTTTTT. Its translation is CSALGSSTGELFF.

This clonotype has a handful of counts. The J gene is TRBJ2-5, the V gene TRBV12-3 or TRBV12-4, with no clear D. V lost 6 bases and J 7 bases, leaving 15 bases between the germline ends. This CDR3 is 13 amino acids long. Here the CDR3 reads CASSTVVSGTQYF. The CDR3 nucleotides read TGTGCCAGCAGCACCGTAGTGTCCGGGACCCAGTACTTC.

This clonotype was detected ten times or more. V and J are TRBV6-2 or TRBV6-3 and TRBJ1-5, with D possibly being TRBD1 (5 bases). V was pared by 5 bases and J by 7 bases, with 12 bases between. CDR1 and CDR2 from the germline V gene are MNHEY and SVGEGT. The CDR3 length is 13 residues. This chain's CDR3 is CASSKRGGQPQHF. CDR3 sequence (DNA): TGTGCCAGCAGTAAGAGGGGTGGCCAGCCCCAGCATTTT.

In this sample, this clonotype turned up many times. One end of the junction varies from germline; a read error may be responsible. This chain joins TRBV7-7 and TRBJ2-2; possibly TRBD2 for D (6 bases). There are 15 residues in the CDR3. The germline V gene encodes CDR1 SSHAT and CDR2 FNYEAQ (reference sequence). CDR3 region: CASRLRRDRTGELFF. The CDR3 DNA reads as TGTGCTAGCAGACTAAGGAGGGATCGCACCGGGGAGCTGTTTTTT.

The V call is TRBV7-9, the J call TRBJ2-1, with D perhaps assigned TRBD1 or TRBD2 (5 bases each). Trimming removed 6 bases from V and 7 bases from J, with 25 bases in between. The V gene's germline CDR1 is SEHNR and CDR2 FQNEAQ (reference sequence). The CDR3 is made up of 17 amino acids. The CDR3 DNA sequence: TGTGCCAGCAGACCCCGGAGAGGGACGGCTTTCCGGAATGAGCAGTTCTTC. As protein: CASRPRRGTAFRNEQFF. The full variable domain, completed using reference TRBV7-9 and TRBJ2-1, is DTGVSQNPRHKITKRGQNVTFRCDPISEHNRLYWYRQTLGQGPEFLTYFQNEAQLEKSRLLSDRFSAERPKGSFSTLEIQRTEQGDSAMYLCASRPRRGTAFRNEQFFGPGTRLTVL.